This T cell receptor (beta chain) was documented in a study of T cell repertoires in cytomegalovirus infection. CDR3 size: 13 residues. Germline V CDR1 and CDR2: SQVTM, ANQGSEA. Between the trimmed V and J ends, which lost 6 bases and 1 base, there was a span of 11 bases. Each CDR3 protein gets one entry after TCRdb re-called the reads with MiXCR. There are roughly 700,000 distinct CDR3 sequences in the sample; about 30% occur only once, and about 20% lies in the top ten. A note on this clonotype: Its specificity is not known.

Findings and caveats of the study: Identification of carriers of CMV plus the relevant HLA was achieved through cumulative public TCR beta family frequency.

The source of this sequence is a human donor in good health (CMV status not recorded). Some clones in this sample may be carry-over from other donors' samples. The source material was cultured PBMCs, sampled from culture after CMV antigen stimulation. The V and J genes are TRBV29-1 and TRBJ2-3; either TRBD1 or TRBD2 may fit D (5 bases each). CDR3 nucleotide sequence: TGCAGCGTCCGAGGGGATGGCACAGATACGCAGTATTTT. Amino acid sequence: CSVRGDGTDTQYF.